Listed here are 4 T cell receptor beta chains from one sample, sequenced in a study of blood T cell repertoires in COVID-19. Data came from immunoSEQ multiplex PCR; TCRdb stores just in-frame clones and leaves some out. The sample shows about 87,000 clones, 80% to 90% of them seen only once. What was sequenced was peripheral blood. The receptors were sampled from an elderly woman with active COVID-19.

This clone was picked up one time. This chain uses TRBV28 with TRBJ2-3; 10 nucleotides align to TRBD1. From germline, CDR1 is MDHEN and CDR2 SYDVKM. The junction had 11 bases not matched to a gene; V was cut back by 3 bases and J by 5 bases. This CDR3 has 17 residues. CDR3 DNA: TGTGCCAGCAGTTTCCCCCGGGACAGGGGTTTTGGAGATACGCAGTATTTT. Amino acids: CASSFPRDRGFGDTQYF.

The CDR3: CASNLGTGYSYEQYF. CDR3 nucleotides: TGTGCCAGCAACCTTGGGACAGGGTATTCCTACGAGCAGTACTTC. The rearrangement joins TRBV5-6 to TRBJ2-7, with TRBD1 identical over 9 bases. This CDR3 spans 15 amino acids. Germline V gene data show CDR1 as SGHDT and CDR2 as YYEEEE. V lost 6 bases and J lost 1; bases outside the gene matches: 8.

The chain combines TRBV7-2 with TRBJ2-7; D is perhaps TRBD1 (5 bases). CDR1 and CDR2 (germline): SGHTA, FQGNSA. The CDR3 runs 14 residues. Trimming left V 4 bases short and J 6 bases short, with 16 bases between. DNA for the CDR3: TGTGCCAGCAGCTCCTACCTAGTGGGGCTCGAGCAGTACTTC. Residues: CASSSYLVGLEQYF.

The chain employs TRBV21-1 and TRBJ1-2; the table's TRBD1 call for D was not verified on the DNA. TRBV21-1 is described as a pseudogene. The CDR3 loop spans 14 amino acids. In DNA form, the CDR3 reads TGTGCCAGCAGCAAAACAACAGGCGAGATGGGCTACACCTTC. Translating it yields CASSKTTGEMGYTF.